This section outlines one T cell receptor beta chain sequence together with its context. Antigen: not known. These data come from a study of cytomegalovirus exposure and HLA in healthy donors. Study findings and constraints: In a later analysis, HLA-associated TCR beta chains were more clonally expanded than equally common others. As confirmed in vitro, a few CMV-associated chains were specific for CMV antigens. Presence/absence analyses supposed approximately even sequencing depth among donors.

The PCR was carried out with 60 Vbeta primers and 13 Jbeta primers. Only in-frame clones appear in the TCRdb table, and some are missing; sequencing was by immunoSEQ multiplex PCR. The table lists 90,000 to 140,000 clones, under 85% of them singletons. Trimming pared 7 bases from V and 2 bases from J, leaving 8 bases between. Germline lookup yields CDR1 SNHLY and CDR2 FYNNEI. CDR3 length: 12 amino acids. The sequenced sample consisted of PBMCs. This TCR was recovered from a man aged 25 to 40 in good health and CMV-seronegative. The V and J genes are TRBV2 and TRBJ1-2; D unclear. The CDR3 sequence is CASMPENYGYTF. The DNA of the CDR3 is TGTGCCAGCATGCCGGAGAACTATGGCTACACCTTC.